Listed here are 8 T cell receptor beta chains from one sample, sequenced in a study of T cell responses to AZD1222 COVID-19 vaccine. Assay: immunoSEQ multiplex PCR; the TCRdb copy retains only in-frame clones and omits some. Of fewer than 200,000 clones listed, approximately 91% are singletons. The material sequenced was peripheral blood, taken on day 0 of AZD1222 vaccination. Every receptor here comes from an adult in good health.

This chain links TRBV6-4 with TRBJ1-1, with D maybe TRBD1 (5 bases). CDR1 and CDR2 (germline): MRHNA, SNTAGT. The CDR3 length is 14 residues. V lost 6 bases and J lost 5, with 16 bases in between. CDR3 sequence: CASSPRDGATEAFF. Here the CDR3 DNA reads TGTGCCAGCAGCCCGAGGGACGGAGCGACTGAAGCTTTCTTT.

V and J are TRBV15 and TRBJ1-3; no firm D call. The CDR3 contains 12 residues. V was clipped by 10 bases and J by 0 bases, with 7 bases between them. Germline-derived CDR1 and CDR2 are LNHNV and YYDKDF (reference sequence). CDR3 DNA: TGTGCCAGAGAGAGCTCTGGAAACACCATATATTTT. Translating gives CARESSGNTIYF.

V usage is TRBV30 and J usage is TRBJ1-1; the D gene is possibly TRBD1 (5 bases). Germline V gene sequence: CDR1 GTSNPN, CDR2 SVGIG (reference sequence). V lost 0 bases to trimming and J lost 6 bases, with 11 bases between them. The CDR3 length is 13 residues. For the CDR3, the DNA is TGTGCCTGGAGTGTACGTTGGGGCGCTGAAGCTTTCTTT. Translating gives CAWSVRWGAEAFF.

The CDR3 bases are TGTGCCAGCTCACCACTTGTACGGCAAGAGACCCAGTACTTC. This sequence encodes CASSPLVRQETQYF. The J gene is TRBJ2-5, the V gene TRBV18; D is uncertain. Germline V gene lookup returns CDR1 KGHSH and CDR2 LQKENI. V lost 1 base, J lost 2 bases, and 8 bases lay in between. This CDR3 comprises 14 residues.

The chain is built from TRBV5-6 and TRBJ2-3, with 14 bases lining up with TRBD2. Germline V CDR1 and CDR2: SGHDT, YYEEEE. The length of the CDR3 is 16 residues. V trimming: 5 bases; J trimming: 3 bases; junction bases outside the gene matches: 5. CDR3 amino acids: CASRRTSGGRTDTQYF. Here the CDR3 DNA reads TGTGCCAGCAGAAGGACTAGCGGGGGGCGGACAGATACGCAGTATTTT.

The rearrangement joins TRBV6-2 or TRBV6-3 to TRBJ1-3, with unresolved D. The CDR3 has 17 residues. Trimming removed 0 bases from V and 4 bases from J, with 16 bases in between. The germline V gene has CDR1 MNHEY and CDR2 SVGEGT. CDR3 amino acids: CASSYSVGTLSGNTIYF. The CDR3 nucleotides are TGTGCCAGCAGTTACTCGGTGGGAACCTTGAGCGGAAACACCATATATTTT.

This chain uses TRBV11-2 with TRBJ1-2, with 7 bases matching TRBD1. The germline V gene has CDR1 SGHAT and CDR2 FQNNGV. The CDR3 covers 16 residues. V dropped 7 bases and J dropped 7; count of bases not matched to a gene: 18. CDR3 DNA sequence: TGTGCCAGCAATCGCGTGGGAGGGGGCGTCCCGGGTGGCTACACCTTC. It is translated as CASNRVGGGVPGGYTF.

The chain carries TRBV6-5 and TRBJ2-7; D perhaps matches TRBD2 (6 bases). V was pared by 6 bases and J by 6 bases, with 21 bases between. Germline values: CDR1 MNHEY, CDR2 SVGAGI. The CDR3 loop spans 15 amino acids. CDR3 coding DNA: TGTGCCAGCAGCCCCCGAGGCGGGGCAGGGAGCGAGCAGTACTTC. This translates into CASSPRGGAGSEQYF.